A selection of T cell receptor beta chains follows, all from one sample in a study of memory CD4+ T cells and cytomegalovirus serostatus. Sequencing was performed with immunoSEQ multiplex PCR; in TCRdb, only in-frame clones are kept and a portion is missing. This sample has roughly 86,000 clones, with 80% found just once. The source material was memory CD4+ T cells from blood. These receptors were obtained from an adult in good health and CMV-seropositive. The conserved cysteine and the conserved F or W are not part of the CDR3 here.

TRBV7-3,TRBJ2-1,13,ASTPASGNFNEQF
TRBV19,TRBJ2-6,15,ASSFYALSGGANVLT
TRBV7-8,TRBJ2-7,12,ASSLGGPLYEQY
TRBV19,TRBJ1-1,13,ASTLARKINTEAF
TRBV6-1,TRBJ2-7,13,ASSGQVAGPYEQY
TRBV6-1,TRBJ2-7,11,ASSFGRSYEQY
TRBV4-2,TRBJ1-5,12,ASSLAGGNQPQH
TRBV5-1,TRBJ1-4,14,ASSPLPPADNEKLF
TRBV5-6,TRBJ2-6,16,ASSFSLAPVSGANVLT
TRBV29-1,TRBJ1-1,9,SGGGGTEAF
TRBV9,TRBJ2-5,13,ASSPGPAPQETQY
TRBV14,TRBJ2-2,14,ASSLSGGGSAGELF
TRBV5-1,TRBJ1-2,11,ASSNHSRRGYT
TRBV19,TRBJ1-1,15,ASSMLDRGREGTEAF
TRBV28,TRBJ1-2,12,ASSPRNRVFGYT
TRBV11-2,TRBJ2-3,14,ASSQGERGEGDTQY
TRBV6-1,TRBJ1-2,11,ASRTPGAHGYT
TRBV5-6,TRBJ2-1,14,ASSLAGTIIGNEQF